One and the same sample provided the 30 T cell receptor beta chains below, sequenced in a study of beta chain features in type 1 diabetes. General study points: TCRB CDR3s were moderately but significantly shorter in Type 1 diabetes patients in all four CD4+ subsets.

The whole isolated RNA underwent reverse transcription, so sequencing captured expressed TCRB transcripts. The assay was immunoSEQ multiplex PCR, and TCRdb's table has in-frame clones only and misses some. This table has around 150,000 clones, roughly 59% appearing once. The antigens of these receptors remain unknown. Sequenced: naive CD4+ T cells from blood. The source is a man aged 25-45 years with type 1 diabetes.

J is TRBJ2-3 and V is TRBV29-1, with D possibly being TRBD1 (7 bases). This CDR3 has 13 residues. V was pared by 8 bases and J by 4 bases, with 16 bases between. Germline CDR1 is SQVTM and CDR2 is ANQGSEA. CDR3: CSSAQGGADTQYF. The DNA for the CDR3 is TGCAGCTCAGCCCAGGGGGGTGCAGATACGCAGTATTTT.

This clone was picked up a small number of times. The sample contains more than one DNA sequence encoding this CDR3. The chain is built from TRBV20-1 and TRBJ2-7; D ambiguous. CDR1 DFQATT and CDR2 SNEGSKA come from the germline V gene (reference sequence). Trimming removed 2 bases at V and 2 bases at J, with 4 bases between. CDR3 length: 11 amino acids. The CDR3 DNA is TGCAGTGCTAGAAACGCCTACGAGCAGTACTTC. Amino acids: CSARNAYEQYF.

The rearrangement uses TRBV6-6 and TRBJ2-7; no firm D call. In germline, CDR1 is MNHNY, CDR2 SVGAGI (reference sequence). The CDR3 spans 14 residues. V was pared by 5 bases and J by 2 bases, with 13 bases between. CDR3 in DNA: TGTGCCAGCAGTACCACCGGGCTTCCCTACGAGCAGTACTTC. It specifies CASSTTGLPYEQYF.

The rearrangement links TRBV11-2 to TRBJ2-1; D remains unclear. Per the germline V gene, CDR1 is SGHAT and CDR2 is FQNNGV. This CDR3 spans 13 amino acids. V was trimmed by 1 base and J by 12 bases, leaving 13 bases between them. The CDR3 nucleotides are TGTGCCAGCAGCTTAGGTGGTCCGGCCTTGCAGTTCTTC. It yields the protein CASSLGGPALQFF. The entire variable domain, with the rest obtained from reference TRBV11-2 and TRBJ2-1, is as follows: EAGVAQSPRYKIIEKRQSVAFWCNPISGHATLYWYQQILGQGPKLLIQFQNNGVVDDSQLPKDRFSAERLKGVDSTLKIQPAKLEDSAVYLCASSLGGPALQFFGPGTRLTVL.

The CDR3 nucleotides are TGTGCCTGGAGTGTAATCTCAGGGACACCATTGTTCTTC. Amino acid sequence: CAWSVISGTPLFF. This chain joins TRBV30 and TRBJ2-1; the D gene is possibly TRBD1 (6 bases). Germline V gives CDR1 GTSNPN, CDR2 SVGIG (reference sequence). The CDR3 is made up of 13 amino acids. Trimming shortened V by 0 bases and J by 15 bases, and 18 bases separated the two germline ends.

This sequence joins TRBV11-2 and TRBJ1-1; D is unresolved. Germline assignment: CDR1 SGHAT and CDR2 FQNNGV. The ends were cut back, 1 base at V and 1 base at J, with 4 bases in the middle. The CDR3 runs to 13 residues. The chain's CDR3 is CASSLGANTEAFF. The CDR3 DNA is TGTGCCAGCAGCTTAGGCGCGAACACTGAAGCTTTCTTT.

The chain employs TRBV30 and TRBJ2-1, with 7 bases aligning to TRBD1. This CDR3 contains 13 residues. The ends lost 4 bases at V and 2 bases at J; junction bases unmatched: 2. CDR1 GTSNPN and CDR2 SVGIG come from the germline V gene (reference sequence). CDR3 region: CAWNRGTYNEQFF. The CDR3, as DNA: TGTGCCTGGAACAGGGGTACCTACAATGAGCAGTTCTTC.

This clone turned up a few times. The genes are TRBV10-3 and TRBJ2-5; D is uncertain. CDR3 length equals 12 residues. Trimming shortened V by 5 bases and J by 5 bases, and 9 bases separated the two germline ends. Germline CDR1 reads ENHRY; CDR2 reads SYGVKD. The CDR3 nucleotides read TGTGCCATCAGTCCCCTGGGGGAGACCCAGTACTTC. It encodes CAISPLGETQYF.

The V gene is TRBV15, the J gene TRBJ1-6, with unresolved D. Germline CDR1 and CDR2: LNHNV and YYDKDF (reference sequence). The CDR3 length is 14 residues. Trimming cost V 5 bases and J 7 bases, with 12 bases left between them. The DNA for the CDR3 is TGTGCCACCAGCGGGGATTACCAGAATTCACCCCTCCACTTT. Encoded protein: CATSGDYQNSPLHF.

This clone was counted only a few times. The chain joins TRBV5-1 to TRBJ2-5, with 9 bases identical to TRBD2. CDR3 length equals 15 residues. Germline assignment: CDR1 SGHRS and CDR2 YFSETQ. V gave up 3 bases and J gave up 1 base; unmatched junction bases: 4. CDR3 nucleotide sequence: TGCGCCAGCAGCTCCCTTAGCGGGGGCCAAGAGACCCAGTACTTC. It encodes CASSSLSGGQETQYF.

The CDR3 DNA sequence: TGTGCCAGCACGCCCCGGGCCTCGGCCAACGTCCTGACTTTC. Translating gives CASTPRASANVLTF. The chain carries TRBV7-9 and TRBJ2-6; D gene ambiguous. The CDR3 sequence is 14 residues long. V was shortened by 7 bases and J by 6 bases, with 13 bases between the two germline ends. Germline loops: CDR1 SEHNR, CDR2 FQNEAQ (reference sequence).

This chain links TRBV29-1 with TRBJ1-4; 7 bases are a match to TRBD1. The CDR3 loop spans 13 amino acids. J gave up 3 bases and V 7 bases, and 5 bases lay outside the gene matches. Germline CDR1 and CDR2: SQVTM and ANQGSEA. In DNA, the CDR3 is TGCAGCGCTATCGACAGGGCTAATGAAAAACTGTTTTTT. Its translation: CSAIDRANEKLFF.

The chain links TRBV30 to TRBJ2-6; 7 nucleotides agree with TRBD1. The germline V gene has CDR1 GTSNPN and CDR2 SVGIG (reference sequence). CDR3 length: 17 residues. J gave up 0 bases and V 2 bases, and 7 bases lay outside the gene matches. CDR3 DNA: TGTGCCTGGAGTCGAGACAGGGCCTACTCTGGGGCCAACGTCCTGACTTTC. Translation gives CAWSRDRAYSGANVLTF. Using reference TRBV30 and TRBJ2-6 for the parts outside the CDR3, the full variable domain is SQTIHQWPATLVQPVGSPLSLECTVEGTSNPNLYWYRQAAGRGLQLLFYSVGIGQISSEVPQNLSASRPQDRQFILSSKKLLLSDSGFYLCAWSRDRAYSGANVLTFGAGSRLTVL.

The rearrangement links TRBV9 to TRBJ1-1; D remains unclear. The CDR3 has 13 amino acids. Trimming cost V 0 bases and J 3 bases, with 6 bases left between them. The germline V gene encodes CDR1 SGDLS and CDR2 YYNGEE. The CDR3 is CASSVDRHTEAFF. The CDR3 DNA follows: TGTGCCAGCAGCGTAGACAGACACACTGAAGCTTTCTTT.

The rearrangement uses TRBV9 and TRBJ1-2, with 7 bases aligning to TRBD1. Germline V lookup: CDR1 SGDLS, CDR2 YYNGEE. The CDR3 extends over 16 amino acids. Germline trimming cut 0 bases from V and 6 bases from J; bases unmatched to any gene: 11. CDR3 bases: TGTGCCAGCAGCGTAGTTGGTGCAGGAGGGGGCGATGGCTACACCTTC. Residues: CASSVVGAGGGDGYTF. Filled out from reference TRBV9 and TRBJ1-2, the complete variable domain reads DSGVTQTPKHLITATGQRVTLRCSPRSGDLSVYWYQQSLDQGLQFLIQYYNGEERAKGNILERFSAQQFPDLHSELNLSSLELGDSALYFCASSVVGAGGGDGYTFGSGTRLTVV.

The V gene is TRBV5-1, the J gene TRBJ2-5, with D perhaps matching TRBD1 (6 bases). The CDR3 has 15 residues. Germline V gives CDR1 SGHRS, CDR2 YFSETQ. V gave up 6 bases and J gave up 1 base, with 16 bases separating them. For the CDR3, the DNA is TGCGCCAGCAATCTCGTGACAGGAGCCCAAGAGACCCAGTACTTC. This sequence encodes CASNLVTGAQETQYF.

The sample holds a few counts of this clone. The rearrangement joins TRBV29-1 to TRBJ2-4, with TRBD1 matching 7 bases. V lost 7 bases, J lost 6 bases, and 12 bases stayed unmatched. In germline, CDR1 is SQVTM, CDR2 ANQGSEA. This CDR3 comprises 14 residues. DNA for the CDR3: TGCAGCGGCGAGATTTCCGGGACAGCAAACATTCAGTACTTC. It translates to CSGEISGTANIQYF.

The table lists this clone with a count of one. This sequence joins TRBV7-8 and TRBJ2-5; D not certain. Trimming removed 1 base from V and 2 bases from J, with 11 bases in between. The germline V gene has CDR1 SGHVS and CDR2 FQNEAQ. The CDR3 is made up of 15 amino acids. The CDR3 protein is CASSLVWAAQETQYF. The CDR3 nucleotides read TGTGCCAGCAGCTTAGTTTGGGCAGCTCAAGAGACCCAGTACTTC.

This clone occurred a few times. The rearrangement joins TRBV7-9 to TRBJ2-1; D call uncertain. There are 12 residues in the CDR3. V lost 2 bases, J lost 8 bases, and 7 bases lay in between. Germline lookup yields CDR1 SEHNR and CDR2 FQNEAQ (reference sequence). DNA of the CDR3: TGTGCCAGCAGCTTATCCTCCGATGAGCAGTTCTTC. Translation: CASSLSSDEQFF.

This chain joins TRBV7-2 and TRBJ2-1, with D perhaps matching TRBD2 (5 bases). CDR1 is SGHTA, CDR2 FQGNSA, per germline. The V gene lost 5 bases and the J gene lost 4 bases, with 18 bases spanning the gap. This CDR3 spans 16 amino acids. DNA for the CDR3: TGTGCCAGCAGCGAAGTAGCCCGGGGTGGTTACAATGAGCAGTTCTTC. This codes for CASSEVARGGYNEQFF.

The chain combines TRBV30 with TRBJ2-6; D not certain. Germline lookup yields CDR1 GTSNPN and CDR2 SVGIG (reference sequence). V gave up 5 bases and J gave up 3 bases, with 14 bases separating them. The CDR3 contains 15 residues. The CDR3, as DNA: TGTGCCTGGGCTTCCCCCCATTTTGGGGCCAACGTCCTGACTTTC. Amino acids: CAWASPHFGANVLTF.

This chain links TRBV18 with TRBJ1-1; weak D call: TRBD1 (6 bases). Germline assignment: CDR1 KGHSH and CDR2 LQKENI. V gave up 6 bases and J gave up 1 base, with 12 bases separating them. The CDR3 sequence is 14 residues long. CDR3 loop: CASSPGTRNTEAFF. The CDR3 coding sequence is TGTGCCAGCTCCCCGGGGACAAGGAACACTGAAGCTTTCTTT. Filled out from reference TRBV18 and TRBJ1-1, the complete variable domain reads NAGVMQNPRHLVRRRGQEARLRCSPMKGHSHVYWYRQLPEEGLKFMVYLQKENIIDESGMPKERFSAEFPKEGPSILRIQQVVRGDSAAYFCASSPGTRNTEAFFGQGTRLTVV.

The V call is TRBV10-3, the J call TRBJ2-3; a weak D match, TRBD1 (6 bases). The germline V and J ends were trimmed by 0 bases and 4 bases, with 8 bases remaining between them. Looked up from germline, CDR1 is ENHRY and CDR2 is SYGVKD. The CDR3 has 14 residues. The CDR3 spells CAISESTGSDTQYF. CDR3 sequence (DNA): TGTGCCATCAGTGAGTCTACAGGGTCAGATACGCAGTATTTT.

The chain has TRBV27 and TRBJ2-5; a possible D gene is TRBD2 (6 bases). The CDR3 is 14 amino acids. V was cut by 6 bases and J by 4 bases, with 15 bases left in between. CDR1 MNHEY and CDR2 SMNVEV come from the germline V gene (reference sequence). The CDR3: CASSRRGGPETQYF. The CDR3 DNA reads TGTGCCAGCAGCCGGCGTGGAGGGCCAGAGACCCAGTACTTC.

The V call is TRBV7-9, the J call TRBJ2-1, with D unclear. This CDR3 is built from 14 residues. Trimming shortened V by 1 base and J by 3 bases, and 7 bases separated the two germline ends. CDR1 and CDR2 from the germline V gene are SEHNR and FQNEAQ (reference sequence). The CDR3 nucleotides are TGTGCCAGCAGCTTAGAACAGAACTACAATGAGCAGTTCTTC. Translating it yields CASSLEQNYNEQFF.

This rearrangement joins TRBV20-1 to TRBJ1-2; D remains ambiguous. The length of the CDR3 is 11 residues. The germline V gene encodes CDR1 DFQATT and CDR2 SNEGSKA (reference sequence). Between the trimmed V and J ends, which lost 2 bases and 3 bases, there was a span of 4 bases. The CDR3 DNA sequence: TGCAGTGCTAGAATGGACTATGGCTACACCTTC. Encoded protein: CSARMDYGYTF.

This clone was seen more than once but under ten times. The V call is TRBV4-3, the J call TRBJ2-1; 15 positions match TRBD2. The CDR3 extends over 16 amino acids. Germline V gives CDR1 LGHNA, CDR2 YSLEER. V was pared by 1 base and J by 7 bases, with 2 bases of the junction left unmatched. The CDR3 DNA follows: TGCGCCAGCAGCCAAGCGGGACTAGCGGGGGGAAATGAGCAGTTCTTC. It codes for CASSQAGLAGGNEQFF.

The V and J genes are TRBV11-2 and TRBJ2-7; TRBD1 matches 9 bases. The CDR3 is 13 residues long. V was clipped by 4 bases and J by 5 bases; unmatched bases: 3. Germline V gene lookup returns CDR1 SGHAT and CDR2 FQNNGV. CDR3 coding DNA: TGTGCCAGCAGCTCGGACAGGGGCCACGAGCAGTACTTC. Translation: CASSSDRGHEQYF.

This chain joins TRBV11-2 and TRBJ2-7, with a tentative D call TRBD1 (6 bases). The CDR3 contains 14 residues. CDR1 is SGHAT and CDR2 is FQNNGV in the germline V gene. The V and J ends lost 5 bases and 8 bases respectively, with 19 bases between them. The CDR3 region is CASSLGPVTGKQYF. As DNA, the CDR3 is TGTGCCAGCAGCCTGGGCCCTGTTACAGGGAAGCAGTACTTC.

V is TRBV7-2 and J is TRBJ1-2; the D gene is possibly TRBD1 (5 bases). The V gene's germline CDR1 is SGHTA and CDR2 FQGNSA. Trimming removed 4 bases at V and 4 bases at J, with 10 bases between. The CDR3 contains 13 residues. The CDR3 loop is CASSYGAAYGYTF. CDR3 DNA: TGTGCCAGCAGCTACGGGGCCGCCTATGGCTACACCTTC.